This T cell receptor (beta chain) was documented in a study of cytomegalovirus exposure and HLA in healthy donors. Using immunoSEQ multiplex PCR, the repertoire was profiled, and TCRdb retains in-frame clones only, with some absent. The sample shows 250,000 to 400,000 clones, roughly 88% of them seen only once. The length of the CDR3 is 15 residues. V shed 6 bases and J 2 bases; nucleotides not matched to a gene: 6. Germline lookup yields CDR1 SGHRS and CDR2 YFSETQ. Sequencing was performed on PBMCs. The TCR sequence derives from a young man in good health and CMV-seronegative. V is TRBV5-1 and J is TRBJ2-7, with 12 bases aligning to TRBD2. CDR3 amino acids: CASTPSGGATYEQYF. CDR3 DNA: TGCGCCAGCACCCCTAGCGGGGGGGCAACCTACGAGCAGTACTTC.